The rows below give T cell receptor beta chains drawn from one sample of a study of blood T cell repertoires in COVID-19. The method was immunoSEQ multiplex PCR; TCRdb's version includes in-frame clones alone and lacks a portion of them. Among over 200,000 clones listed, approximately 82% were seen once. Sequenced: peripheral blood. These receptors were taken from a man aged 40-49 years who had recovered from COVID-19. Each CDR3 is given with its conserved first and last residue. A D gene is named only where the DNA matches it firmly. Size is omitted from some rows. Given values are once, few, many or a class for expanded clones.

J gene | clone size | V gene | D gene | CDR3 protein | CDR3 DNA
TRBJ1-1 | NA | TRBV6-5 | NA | CASTGMNTEAFF | TGTGCCAGCACTGGCATGAACACTGAAGCTTTCTTT
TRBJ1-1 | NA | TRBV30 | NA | CAWRGSWAAFF | TGTGCCTGGAGAGGTTCCTGGGCTGCTTTCTTT
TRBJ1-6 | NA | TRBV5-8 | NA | CASSRLTGSSYNSPLHF | TGTGCCAGCAGCCGCCTAACGGGATCTTCCTATAATTCACCCCTCCACTTT
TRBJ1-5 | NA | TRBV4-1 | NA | CASRSTPGNQPQHF | TGCGCCAGCAGAAGCACTCCGGGCAATCAGCCCCAGCATTTT
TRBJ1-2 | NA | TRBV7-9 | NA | CASSLEDGAYYGYTF | TGTGCCAGCAGCTTAGAAGACGGAGCCTACTATGGCTACACCTTC
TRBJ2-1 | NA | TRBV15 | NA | CATSRDNSPYNEQFF | TGTGCCACCAGCAGAGACAATTCCCCCTACAATGAGCAGTTCTTC
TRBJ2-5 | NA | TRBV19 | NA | CASSTPWGEETQYF | TGTGCCAGTAGTACCCCGTGGGGAGAAGAGACCCAGTACTTC
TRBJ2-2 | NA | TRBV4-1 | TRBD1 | CASSQDKGQGAGELFF | TGCGCCAGCAGCCAAGATAAGGGACAGGGAGCCGGGGAGCTGTTTTTT
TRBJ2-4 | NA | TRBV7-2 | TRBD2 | CASSFIAGGWKNIQYF | TGTGCCAGCAGCTTTATAGCGGGGGGGTGGAAAAACATTCAGTACTTC
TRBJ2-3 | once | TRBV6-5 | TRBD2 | CASSYGGRGSTDTQYF | TGTGCCAGCAGTTACGGCGGGAGGGGAAGCACAGATACGCAGTATTTT
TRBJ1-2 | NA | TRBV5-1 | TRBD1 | CASGQGAAYGYTF | TGCGCCAGCGGGCAGGGGGCGGCCTATGGCTACACCTTC
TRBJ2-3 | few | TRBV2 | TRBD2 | CASSDISLAGADTQYF | TGTGCCAGCAGTGATATTAGTCTAGCGGGCGCAGATACGCAGTATTTT
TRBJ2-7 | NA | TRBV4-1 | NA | CASSVTQGTGPYEQYF | TGCGCCAGCAGCGTCACCCAGGGGACCGGCCCCTACGAGCAGTACTTC
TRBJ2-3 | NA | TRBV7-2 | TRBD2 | CASSYRRIAGGTGGQYF | TGTGCCAGCAGCTACCGCCGCATAGCGGGGGGCACCGGGGGGCAGTATTTT
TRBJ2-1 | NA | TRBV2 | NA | CASSEFARNEQFF | TGTGCCAGCAGCGAGTTTGCCCGCAATGAGCAGTTCTTC
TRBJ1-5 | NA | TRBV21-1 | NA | CASSKVDQLPGGMGQPQHF | TGTGCCAGCAGCAAAGTTGATCAGTTGCCGGGGGGCATGGGTCAGCCCCAGCATTTT
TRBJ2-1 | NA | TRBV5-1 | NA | CASSLSTGFDYNEQFF | TGCGCCAGCAGCTTGTCGACAGGATTCGACTACAATGAGCAGTTCTTC
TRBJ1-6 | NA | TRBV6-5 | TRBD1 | CASRVWDREVSPLHF | TGTGCCAGCAGAGTGTGGGACAGGGAGGTTTCACCCCTCCACTTT
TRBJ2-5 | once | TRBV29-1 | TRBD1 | CSVDRAGGETQYF | TGCAGCGTTGATCGGGCAGGGGGTGAGACCCAGTACTTC
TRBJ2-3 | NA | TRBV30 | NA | CAWSPVTDTQYF | TGTGCCTGGAGTCCAGTCACAGATACGCAGTATTTT
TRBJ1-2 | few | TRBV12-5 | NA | CASGLGPSYGYTF | TGTGCTAGTGGTTTGGGGCCTTCCTATGGCTACACCTTC
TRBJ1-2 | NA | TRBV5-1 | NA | CASSYGQDGYTF | TGCGCCAGCAGCTACGGACAAGATGGCTACACCTTC
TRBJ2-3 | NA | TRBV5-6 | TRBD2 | CASSWGLSTDTQYF | TGTGCCAGCAGTTGGGGACTATCCACAGATACGCAGTATTTT
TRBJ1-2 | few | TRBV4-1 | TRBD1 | CASSQDILRDRGAGGYTF | TGCGCCAGCAGCCAAGACATCCTCCGGGACAGGGGGGCAGGAGGCTACACCTTC
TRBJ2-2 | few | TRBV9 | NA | CASSVARQGPTGELFF | TGTGCCAGCAGCGTAGCACGGCAGGGCCCCACCGGGGAGCTGTTTTTT
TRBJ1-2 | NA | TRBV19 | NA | CASTMRRGLHGYTF | TGTGCCAGTACCATGAGGAGAGGACTCCATGGCTACACCTTC
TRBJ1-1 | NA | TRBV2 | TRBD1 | CASSRDRGNTEAFF | TGTGCCAGCAGCCGGGACAGGGGAAACACTGAAGCTTTCTTT
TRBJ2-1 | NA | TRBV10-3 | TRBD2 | CAIRLVAGTSGSYNEQFF | TGTGCCATCAGATTAGTAGCCGGGACTAGCGGATCCTACAATGAGCAGTTCTTC
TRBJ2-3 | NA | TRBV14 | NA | CASSKHPDTQYF | TGTGCCAGCAGCAAACATCCAGATACGCAGTATTTT
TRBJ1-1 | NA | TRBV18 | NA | CASSLNRNTEAFF | TGTGCCAGCTCACTTAATAGGAACACTGAAGCTTTCTTT
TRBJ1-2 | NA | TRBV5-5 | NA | CASSRTGGPANYGYTF | TGTGCCAGCAGCCGGACGGGGGGTCCCGCTAACTATGGCTACACCTTC
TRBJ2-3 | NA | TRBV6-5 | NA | CASSYADTQYF | TGTGCCAGCAGTTACGCGGATACGCAGTATTTT
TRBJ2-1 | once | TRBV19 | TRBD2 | CASSMAGGPYNEQFF | TGTGCCAGTAGTATGGCGGGAGGCCCCTACAATGAGCAGTTCTTC
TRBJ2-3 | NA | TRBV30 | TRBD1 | CAWSPGQVTDTQYF | TGTGCCTGGAGTCCGGGACAGGTAACAGATACGCAGTATTTT
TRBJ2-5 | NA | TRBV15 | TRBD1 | CATSRVGTEETQYF | TGTGCCACCAGCAGAGTGGGGACAGAAGAGACCCAGTACTTC
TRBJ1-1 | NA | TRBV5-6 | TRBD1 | CASSLLGTGRWNTEAFF | TGTGCCAGCAGCCTTTTAGGGACAGGGAGGTGGAACACTGAAGCTTTCTTT
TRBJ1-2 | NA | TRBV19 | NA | CASSIGWSSNGYTF | TGTGCCAGTAGTATTGGATGGAGCTCGAATGGCTACACCTTC
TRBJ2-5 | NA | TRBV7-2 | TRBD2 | CASSPRLAGRETQYF | TGTGCCAGCAGCCCCCGGCTAGCGGGGCGAGAGACCCAGTACTTC
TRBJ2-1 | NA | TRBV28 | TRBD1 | CASRIRDRETSEQFF | TGTGCCAGCAGAATCCGGGACAGGGAAACAAGTGAGCAGTTCTTC
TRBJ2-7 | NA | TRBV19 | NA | CASSMSGNSYEQYF | TGTGCCAGTAGTATGTCGGGAAACTCCTACGAGCAGTACTTC
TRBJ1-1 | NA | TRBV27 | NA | CASRRRDGGPEAFF | TGTGCCAGCAGACGCCGGGACGGGGGACCTGAAGCTTTCTTT
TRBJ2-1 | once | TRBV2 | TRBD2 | CASSTSGSSYNEQFF | TGTGCCAGCAGTACTAGCGGGAGTTCCTACAATGAGCAGTTCTTC
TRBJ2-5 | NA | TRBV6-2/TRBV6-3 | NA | CASSTGTPTTQYF | TGTGCCAGCAGTACCGGGACTCCGACGACCCAGTACTTC
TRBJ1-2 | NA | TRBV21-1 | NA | CASSKIPGMSGYTF | TGTGCCAGCAGCAAAATTCCGGGAATGAGTGGCTACACCTTC
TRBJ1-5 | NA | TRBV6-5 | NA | CASSKDRLSQHF | TGTGCCAGCAGCAAAGACAGGCTTTCCCAGCATTTT
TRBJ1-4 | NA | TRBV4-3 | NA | CASSQGGPREKLFF | TGCGCCAGCAGCCAAGGAGGGCCACGGGAAAAACTGTTTTTT
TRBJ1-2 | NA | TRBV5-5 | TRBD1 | CASSLDGPDRGYGYTF | TGTGCCAGCAGCTTGGACGGCCCCGACAGGGGATATGGCTACACCTTC
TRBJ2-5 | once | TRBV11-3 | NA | CASSLEADGRTQYF | TGTGCCAGCAGCTTAGAAGCAGATGGGAGGACCCAGTACTTC
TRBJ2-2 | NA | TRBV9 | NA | CASSVGGANTGELFF | TGTGCCAGCAGCGTAGGGGGGGCGAACACCGGGGAGCTGTTTTTT
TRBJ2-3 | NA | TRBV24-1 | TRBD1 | CATSDPGQGNTDTQYF | TGTGCCACCAGTGATCCGGGACAGGGAAACACAGATACGCAGTATTTT
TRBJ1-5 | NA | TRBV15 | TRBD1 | CATSRDWRDRVYQPQHF | TGTGCCACCAGCAGAGATTGGCGGGACAGGGTGTATCAGCCCCAGCATTTT
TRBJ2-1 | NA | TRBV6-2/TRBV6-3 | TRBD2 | CASSSSRLAGRGNEQFF | TGTGCCAGCAGTTCAAGCCGTCTAGCGGGAAGGGGCAATGAGCAGTTCTTC
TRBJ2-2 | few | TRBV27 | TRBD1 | CASSPYRGQNTGELFF | TGTGCCAGCAGTCCCTACAGGGGCCAAAACACCGGGGAGCTGTTTTTT
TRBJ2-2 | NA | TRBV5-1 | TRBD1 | CASSLQGAGGELFF | TGCGCCAGCAGCTTACAGGGGGCCGGCGGGGAGCTGTTTTTT
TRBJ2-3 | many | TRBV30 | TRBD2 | CAWRPGLGGADTQYF | TGTGCCTGGCGCCCGGGACTAGGGGGGGCAGATACGCAGTATTTT
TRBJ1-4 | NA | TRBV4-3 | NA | CASSQETYRVKKLFF | TGCGCCAGCAGCCAGGAAACATACAGGGTAAAAAAACTGTTTTTT
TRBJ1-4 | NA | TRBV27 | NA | CASSLSGLRNEKLFF | TGTGCCAGCAGTTTATCTGGTTTGCGTAATGAAAAACTGTTTTTT